These 27 T cell receptor beta chains originate from one sample sequenced in a study of CD8 T cells in Susac syndrome. Random hexamers were used to reverse transcribe the RNA input (about 0.5 to 1 ug). In TCRdb, the immunoSEQ multiplex PCR reads were re-called with MiXCR into one record per CDR3 protein. The sample has 160,000 or so distinct CDR3 sequences, about 90% seen once. Sequencing was carried out using CD4+ T cells from PBMCs. The origin of the receptors is a human donor in good health.

V is TRBV7-9 and J is TRBJ2-7, with 7 bases matching TRBD1. The CDR3 is 14 residues long. The germline CDR1 and CDR2 sequences are SEHNR and FQNEAQ (reference sequence). Unmatched junction bases numbered 6, after V lost 5 bases and J lost 2 bases. CDR3 sequence: CASSASGTAYEQYF. CDR3 sequence (DNA): TGTGCCAGCAGCGCCTCCGGGACAGCCTACGAGCAGTACTTC.

V usage is TRBV5-1 and J usage is TRBJ2-1; 8 positions match TRBD2. The CDR3 is made up of 16 amino acids. After removal of 1 base from V and 6 bases from J, the junction contained 9 bases not matched to a gene. CDR1 and CDR2 from the germline V gene are SGHRS and YFSETQ. The CDR3 protein is CASSLSVGRVLNEQFF. CDR3 bases: TGCGCCAGCAGCTTGTCGGTCGGGAGGGTGCTCAATGAGCAGTTCTTC.

The CDR3 reads CASSPTERGFNEQFF. The CDR3 nucleotides read TGTGCCAGCTCACCGACCGAAAGGGGATTCAATGAGCAGTTCTTC. V is TRBV18 and J is TRBJ2-1; D is perhaps TRBD1 (5 bases). Germline assignment: CDR1 KGHSH and CDR2 LQKENI. The length of the CDR3 is 15 residues. V dropped 3 bases and J dropped 6 bases, with 15 bases sitting between them. The variable domain in full, completed from reference TRBV18 and TRBJ2-1, reads NAGVMQNPRHLVRRRGQEARLRCSPMKGHSHVYWYRQLPEEGLKFMVYLQKENIIDESGMPKERFSAEFPKEGPSILRIQQVVRGDSAAYFCASSPTERGFNEQFFGPGTRLTVL.

The chain uses TRBV9 and TRBJ2-1; 7 nucleotides align to TRBD1. V shed 3 bases and J 5 bases; nucleotides not matched to a gene: 8. This CDR3 contains 15 residues. The germline V gene encodes CDR1 SGDLS and CDR2 YYNGEE. CDR3 in amino acids: CASSARQGRDNEQFF. The CDR3 nucleotides read TGTGCCAGCAGCGCCCGACAGGGTCGGGACAATGAGCAGTTCTTC.

The chain links TRBV20-1 to TRBJ1-3; D ambiguous. CDR1 is DFQATT and CDR2 is SNEGSKA in the germline V gene (reference sequence). This CDR3 region has 11 residues. Trimming stripped 7 bases from V and 1 base from J, with 5 bases between. CDR3 bases: TGCAGTGGTCATTCTGGAAACACCATATATTTT. Translation gives CSGHSGNTIYF.

This clonotype was counted between two and nine times. The V call is TRBV7-2, the J call TRBJ1-2; D gene unclear. The CDR3 loop spans 13 amino acids. Germline loops: CDR1 SGHTA, CDR2 FQGNSA. V lost 1 base to trimming and J lost 2 bases, with 5 bases between them. In DNA, the CDR3 is TGTGCCAGCAGCTTAGACACCAACTATGGCTACACCTTC. As protein: CASSLDTNYGYTF. Filled out from reference TRBV7-2 and TRBJ1-2, the complete variable domain reads GAGVSQSPSNKVTEKGKDVELRCDPISGHTALYWYRQSLGQGLEFLIYFQGNSAPDKSGLPSDRFSAERTGGSVSTLTIQRTQQEDSAVYLCASSLDTNYGYTFGSGTRLTVV.

The rearrangement uses TRBV5-4 and TRBJ2-7; 7 nucleotides agree with TRBD1. The CDR3 is made up of 15 amino acids. Looked up from germline, CDR1 is SGHNT and CDR2 is YYREEE (reference sequence). V shed 0 bases, J shed 3 bases, and the junction held 6 bases outside the gene matches. CDR3 DNA sequence: TGTGCCAGCAGCTTGGGAGGGGGCTACTTCTACGAGCAGTACTTC. Its translation is CASSLGGGYFYEQYF.

The chain carries TRBV9 and TRBJ1-4; TRBD1 aligns across 8 bases. The trim removed 0 bases at V and 8 bases at J, leaving 9 bases unmatched. Looked up from germline, CDR1 is SGDLS and CDR2 is YYNGEE. This CDR3 contains 16 residues. The CDR3 is CASSVGGRQGREKLFF. CDR3 DNA sequence: TGTGCCAGCAGCGTAGGAGGGCGACAGGGGCGCGAAAAACTGTTTTTT.

V is TRBV10-2 and J is TRBJ2-2, with TRBD1 matching 10 bases. The length of the CDR3 is 15 residues. CDR1 is WSHSY and CDR2 is SAAADI in the germline V gene. V lost 10 bases and J lost 5; bases outside the gene matches: 10. This CDR3 reads CATDRDRGATGELFF. CDR3 nucleotides: TGCGCCACTGACCGGGACAGGGGTGCAACCGGGGAGCTGTTTTTT.

The V and J genes are TRBV20-1 and TRBJ2-4; 10 bases are shared with TRBD2. Germline CDR1 DFQATT, CDR2 SNEGSKA (reference sequence). The junction had 5 bases not matched to a gene; V was cut back by 1 base and J by 8 bases. CDR3 size: 14 residues. The CDR3 coding sequence is TGCAGTGCTAGAGTCAGCGGGGGGGGAGACATTCAGTACTTC. It encodes CSARVSGGGDIQYF.

This chain links TRBV19 with TRBJ1-5, with D possibly TRBD1 on 5 matching bases. V was cut by 7 bases and J by 3 bases, with 10 bases left in between. The germline V gene encodes CDR1 LNHDA and CDR2 SQIVND (reference sequence). The CDR3 loop spans 13 amino acids. Here the CDR3 reads CASIEGNNQPQHF. DNA for the CDR3: TGTGCCAGTATCGAGGGGAACAATCAGCCCCAGCATTTT.

In its sample, this clonotype was seen once. The chain couples TRBV7-2 to TRBJ2-3; D is perhaps TRBD2 (7 bases). V dropped 4 bases and J dropped 6 bases, with 11 bases sitting between them. The CDR3 loop spans 13 amino acids. Germline CDR1 is SGHTA and CDR2 is FQGNSA. In DNA, the CDR3 is TGTGCCAGCAGCTGGACTAGGGGGGATACGCAGTATTTT. Its translation is CASSWTRGDTQYF.

V gene TRBV6-1 combines with J gene TRBJ2-2; 7 bases fit TRBD1. V dropped 6 bases and J dropped 0; count of bases not matched to a gene: 7. The CDR3 spans 16 residues. Germline assignment: CDR1 MNHNS and CDR2 SASEGT. CDR3 nucleotides: TGTGCCAGCAGCCAGACTGACAGGGCGAACACCGGGGAGCTGTTTTTT. Translated, it gives CASSQTDRANTGELFF.

The chain recombines TRBV6-1 with TRBJ2-5; D unclear. This CDR3 has 16 residues. Trimming stripped 1 base from V and 4 bases from J, with 16 bases between. The germline gives CDR1 MNHNS, CDR2 SASEGT. In nucleotides, the CDR3 is TGTGCCAGCAGTGAAGTTGGGGTCCAGTCGGGAGAGACCCAGTACTTC. Its translation: CASSEVGVQSGETQYF.

This chain uses TRBV2 with TRBJ2-2; no clear D. Trimming removed 0 bases at V and 5 bases at J, with 4 bases between. This CDR3 contains 13 residues. CDR1 is SNHLY and CDR2 is FYNNEI in the germline V gene. Here the CDR3 DNA reads TGTGCCAGCAGTGAAGCGGTAACCGGGGAGCTGTTTTTT. It translates to CASSEAVTGELFF.

The V gene is TRBV12-3 or TRBV12-4, the J gene TRBJ1-2, with 9 bases aligning to TRBD1. Trimming cost V 6 bases and J 6 bases; bases outside gene matches: 8. The CDR3 consists of 14 residues. CDR3 DNA sequence: TGTGCCAGCAGATTCCAGGACAGGGGAGATGGCTACACCTTC. Its translation: CASRFQDRGDGYTF.

This chain uses TRBV20-1 with TRBJ2-2; the D gene is possibly TRBD1 (6 bases). The length of the CDR3 is 13 residues. The germline V gene encodes CDR1 DFQATT and CDR2 SNEGSKA (reference sequence). The V end was cut by 5 bases, the J end by 4 bases, with 11 bases between. The CDR3 nucleotides read TGCAGTGCTGGACAGCACCTCACCGGGGAGCTGTTTTTT. Amino acid sequence: CSAGQHLTGELFF.

This chain uses TRBV20-1 with TRBJ2-2, with D tentatively TRBD2 (5 bases). This CDR3 region has 14 residues. Germline V gene lookup returns CDR1 DFQATT and CDR2 SNEGSKA (reference sequence). V was trimmed by 1 base and J by 6 bases, leaving 12 bases between them. CDR3 loop: CSARVGNPAGELFF. Written as DNA, the CDR3 is TGCAGTGCTAGAGTCGGGAACCCCGCCGGGGAGCTGTTTTTT.

This chain connects TRBV9 to TRBJ2-7, with 7 bases matching TRBD2. Germline V gives CDR1 SGDLS, CDR2 YYNGEE. Trimming cost V 0 bases and J 0 bases; bases outside gene matches: 6. The CDR3 consists of 16 residues. CDR3 in DNA: TGTGCCAGCAGCGTAGGGGAGGGGTTCCCCTCCTACGAGCAGTACTTC. Translated, it gives CASSVGEGFPSYEQYF.

The gene calls are TRBV3-1 and TRBJ2-3; D perhaps matches TRBD2 (6 bases). Trimming shortened V by 10 bases and J by 6 bases, and 14 bases separated the two germline ends. The germline V gene encodes CDR1 LGHDT and CDR2 YNNKEL (reference sequence). The CDR3 runs 12 residues. CDR3 DNA: TGTGCCACGCTTAGCCGGGGGGATACGCAGTATTTT. Protein: CATLSRGDTQYF.

V usage is TRBV7-8 and J usage is TRBJ1-1; perhaps TRBD1 as D (5 bases). This CDR3 has 16 amino acids. Germline V gives CDR1 SGHVS, CDR2 FQNEAQ. Between the trimmed V and J ends, which lost 0 bases and 4 bases, there was a span of 15 bases. The CDR3 nucleotides read TGTGCCAGCAGCTTAGCTTGGGGACTCGGGTCCACTGAAGCTTTCTTT. It is translated as CASSLAWGLGSTEAFF.

V gene TRBV23-1 combines with J gene TRBJ1-1; TRBD1 is a possible D gene (6 bases). TRBV23-1 is an open reading frame, and its role is uncertain. V was pared by 10 bases and J by 1 base, with 16 bases between. The CDR3 has 14 amino acids. The CDR3 nucleotides read TGCGCCACCCAAGTGGAGGGGGAGAACACTGAAGCTTTCTTT. Protein sequence: CATQVEGENTEAFF.

The rearrangement uses TRBV5-4 and TRBJ2-7, with no clear D. CDR3 length equals 15 residues. V shed 0 bases and J shed 0 bases, with 10 bases lying between them. From germline, CDR1 is SGHNT and CDR2 YYREEE (reference sequence). CDR3 amino acids: CASSLDATTSYEQYF. CDR3 bases: TGTGCCAGCAGCTTGGATGCGACCACCTCCTACGAGCAGTACTTC. Full variable domain (remainder filled in from reference TRBV5-4 and TRBJ2-7): ETGVTQSPTHLIKTRGQQVTLRCSSQSGHNTVSWYQQALGQGPQFIFQYYREEENGRGNFPPRFSGLQFPNYSSELNVNALELDDSALYLCASSLDATTSYEQYFGPGTRLTVT.

The rearrangement joins TRBV9 to TRBJ2-1, with 13 positions matching TRBD2. The trim removed 3 bases at V and 9 bases at J, leaving 9 bases unmatched. There are 16 residues in the CDR3. Per the germline V gene, CDR1 is SGDLS and CDR2 is YYNGEE. The CDR3 DNA sequence: TGTGCCAGCAGCGCCTCTGGACTAGCGGGAGTTCTTGAGCAGTTCTTC. It translates to CASSASGLAGVLEQFF. The full variable domain, in which reference TRBV9 and TRBJ2-1 provide the parts outside the CDR3, is DSGVTQTPKHLITATGQRVTLRCSPRSGDLSVYWYQQSLDQGLQFLIQYYNGEERAKGNILERFSAQQFPDLHSELNLSSLELGDSALYFCASSASGLAGVLEQFFGPGTRLTVL.

V gene TRBV9 combines with J gene TRBJ2-7, with 9 bases aligning to TRBD1. Germline trimming cut 3 bases from V and 3 bases from J; bases unmatched to any gene: 4. The CDR3 is 14 residues long. The germline V gene has CDR1 SGDLS and CDR2 YYNGEE. For the CDR3, the DNA is TGTGCCAGCAGCGCGGGACAGGGAGTCTACGAGCAGTACTTC. This translates into CASSAGQGVYEQYF.

The rearrangement joins TRBV7-2 to TRBJ1-5; no definite D call. In germline, CDR1 is SGHTA, CDR2 FQGNSA. CDR3 length equals 16 residues. Deletions cut 5 bases from V and 7 bases from J, with 21 bases between. In DNA form, the CDR3 reads TGTGCCAGCAGCACCCGGTCCGTTTTGGAAGGGCAGCCCCAGCATTTT. Residues: CASSTRSVLEGQPQHF.

On this clonotype itself: One end of the junction is discordant with germline, which a read error may explain. The rearrangement links TRBV28 to TRBJ2-7; D unclear. CDR1 and CDR2 (germline): MDHEN, SYDVKM. This CDR3 is built from 15 residues. The CDR3 reads CASSSDRKSSYEQYF. The CDR3, as DNA: TGTGCCAGCAGTTCGGACCGTAAAAGCTCCTATGAGCAGTACTTC.